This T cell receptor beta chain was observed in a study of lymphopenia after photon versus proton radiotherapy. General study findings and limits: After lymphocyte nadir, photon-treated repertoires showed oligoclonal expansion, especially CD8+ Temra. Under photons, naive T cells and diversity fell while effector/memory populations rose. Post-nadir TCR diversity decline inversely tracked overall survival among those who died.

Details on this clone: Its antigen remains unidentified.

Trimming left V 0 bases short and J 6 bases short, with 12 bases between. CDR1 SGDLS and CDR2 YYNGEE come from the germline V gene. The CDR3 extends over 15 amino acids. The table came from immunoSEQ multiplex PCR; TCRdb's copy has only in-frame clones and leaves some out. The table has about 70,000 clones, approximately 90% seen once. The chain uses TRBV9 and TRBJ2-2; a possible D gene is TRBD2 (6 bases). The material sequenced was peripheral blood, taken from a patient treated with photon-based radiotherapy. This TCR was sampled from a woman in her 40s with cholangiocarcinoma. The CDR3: CASSVDLASAGELFF. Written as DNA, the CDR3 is TGTGCCAGCAGCGTAGATCTCGCTAGCGCCGGGGAGCTGTTTTTT.